The rows below give T cell receptor beta chains drawn from one sample of a study of OX40 agonist ivuxolimab in advanced cancers. Only in-frame clones appear in the TCRdb table, and some are missing; sequencing was by immunoSEQ multiplex PCR. The sample yields fewer than 85,000 clones, 80% to 95% seen once. The input for sequencing was CD4+ or CD8+ T cells sorted from blood, taken in a trial of the OX40 agonist ivuxolimab. The receptors here all came from an adult with an advanced solid tumor such as melanoma, head and neck, liver or kidney cancer. CDR3s include the opening cysteine and the closing phenylalanine or tryptophan. Each record gives: J gene, V gene, D gene, clone size, CDR3 protein, CDR3 DNA. A D gene is named only where the DNA matches it firmly. Size is omitted from some rows. Given values are once, few, many or a class for expanded clones.

J: TRBJ2-3
V: TRBV7-9
D: TRBD1
size: NA
CDR3: CASSFRQGLDTQYF
DNA: TGTGCCAGCAGCTTCCGACAGGGTTTGGATACGCAGTATTTT

J: TRBJ2-7
V: TRBV6-5
D: NA
size: NA
CDR3: CASRRETDLSYEQYF
DNA: TGTGCCAGCAGACGTGAGACGGATCTCTCCTACGAGCAGTACTTC

J: TRBJ2-7
V: TRBV11-2
D: TRBD1
size: NA
CDR3: CASSSDRGGEQYF
DNA: TGTGCCAGCAGCTCCGACAGGGGGGGCGAGCAGTACTTC

J: TRBJ1-1
V: TRBV19
D: NA
size: few
CDR3: CASSIGTYTEAFF
DNA: TGTGCCAGTAGTATAGGGACCTACACTGAAGCTTTCTTT

J: TRBJ2-7
V: TRBV5-8
D: TRBD2
size: NA
CDR3: CASSPRPSGTSSYEQYF
DNA: TGTGCCAGCAGCCCGAGACCGAGCGGGACCTCCTCCTACGAGCAGTACTTC

J: TRBJ2-6
V: TRBV2
D: TRBD2
size: NA
CDR3: CASKGVAGISGANVLTF
DNA: TGTGCCAGCAAGGGGGTAGCGGGAATCTCTGGGGCCAACGTCCTGACTTTC

J: TRBJ2-5
V: TRBV2
D: TRBD2
size: once
CDR3: CASSEWTSVQETQYF
DNA: TGTGCCAGCAGTGAGTGGACTAGCGTCCAAGAGACCCAGTACTTC

J: TRBJ2-7
V: TRBV27
D: NA
size: NA
CDR3: CASRHQRGAPYEQYF
DNA: TGTGCCAGCAGGCACCAACGGGGGGCCCCCTACGAGCAGTACTTC

J: TRBJ2-1
V: TRBV23-1
D: NA
size: NA
CDR3: CASSQGAGPFREQFF
DNA: TGCGCCAGCAGTCAAGGGGCGGGTCCTTTTCGTGAGCAGTTCTTC

J: TRBJ1-4
V: TRBV12-2
D: NA
size: NA
CDR3: CASRLVRQGVGEKLFF
DNA: TGTGCAAGTCGCTTAGTAAGGCAGGGAGTGGGAGAAAAACTGTTTTTT

J: TRBJ2-2
V: TRBV18
D: NA
size: NA
CDR3: CASSQDSRNGELFF
DNA: TGTGCCAGCTCACAGGACAGTAGGAACGGGGAGCTGTTTTTT

J: TRBJ2-3
V: TRBV18
D: NA
size: NA
CDR3: CASSPGGPGDTQYF
DNA: TGTGCCAGCTCACCCGGGGGGCCAGGAGATACGCAGTATTTT

J: TRBJ1-2
V: TRBV19
D: TRBD1
size: NA
CDR3: CATKPLPGQISSYTF
DNA: TGTGCCACCAAGCCCCTCCCGGGACAGATATCAAGCTACACCTTC

J: TRBJ1-1
V: TRBV28
D: NA
size: NA
CDR3: CASSFTRGEAFF
DNA: TGTGCCAGCAGTTTCACCAGGGGAGAAGCTTTCTTT

J: TRBJ1-2
V: TRBV7-2
D: NA
size: once
CDR3: CASSLGVFGNYGYTF
DNA: TGTGCCAGCAGCTTAGGGGTTTTCGGTAACTATGGCTACACCTTC

J: TRBJ2-7
V: TRBV21-1
D: NA
size: NA
CDR3: CASSNSGQRIHTYEQYF
DNA: TGTGCCAGCAGCAATTCGGGGCAGCGGATCCACACCTACGAGCAGTACTTC

J: TRBJ2-7
V: TRBV4-1
D: TRBD2
size: NA
CDR3: CASSQPPGLAGSYEQYF
DNA: TGCGCCAGCAGCCAACCTCCGGGACTAGCGGGATCCTACGAGCAGTACTTC

J: TRBJ2-3
V: TRBV9
D: NA
size: NA
CDR3: CASSVGSTDTQYF
DNA: TGTGCCAGCAGCGTAGGAAGCACAGATACGCAGTATTTT

J: TRBJ2-5
V: TRBV11-3
D: NA
size: NA
CDR3: CASSQTTRVETQYF
DNA: TGTGCCAGCAGCCAAACGACCAGGGTAGAGACCCAGTACTTC

J: TRBJ2-3
V: TRBV5-1
D: NA
size: NA
CDR3: CASSWGDSTDTQYF
DNA: TGCGCCAGCAGCTGGGGGGACTCCACAGATACGCAGTATTTT

J: TRBJ2-7
V: TRBV4-1
D: TRBD2
size: NA
CDR3: CASSLILAGVGVEQYF
DNA: TGCGCCAGCAGCTTGATATTAGCGGGAGTGGGGGTCGAGCAGTACTTC

J: TRBJ2-7
V: TRBV5-5
D: NA
size: NA
CDR3: CASSLLQESYEQYF
DNA: TGTGCCAGCAGCTTACTCCAGGAGAGCTACGAGCAGTACTTC

J: TRBJ1-4
V: TRBV13
D: TRBD1
size: NA
CDR3: CASSLGLTGSRANEKLFF
DNA: TGTGCCAGCAGCTTAGGCCTGACAGGGAGTAGAGCTAATGAAAAACTGTTTTTT

J: TRBJ2-1
V: TRBV10-3
D: NA
size: NA
CDR3: CAITPDTINEQFF
DNA: TGTGCCATCACCCCGGACACCATCAATGAGCAGTTCTTC

J: TRBJ2-7
V: TRBV27
D: TRBD2
size: NA
CDR3: CASSLRGTSGSREQYF
DNA: TGTGCCAGCAGTTTAAGGGGGACTAGCGGGAGTCGGGAGCAGTACTTC

J: TRBJ1-2
V: TRBV28
D: TRBD1
size: NA
CDR3: CASYYNRGGGGYTF
DNA: TGTGCCAGCTATTACAACAGGGGAGGTGGAGGCTACACCTTC

J: TRBJ2-3
V: TRBV10-3
D: TRBD2
size: NA
CDR3: CAISDSLAEPSTDTQYF
DNA: TGTGCCATCAGTGATAGCCTAGCGGAACCTAGCACAGATACGCAGTATTTT

J: TRBJ2-1
V: TRBV10-1
D: TRBD2
size: NA
CDR3: CASTSSGRNEQFF
DNA: TGCGCCAGCACTTCTAGCGGGAGGAATGAGCAGTTCTTC

J: TRBJ1-1
V: TRBV27
D: TRBD1
size: NA
CDR3: CASSSTGETEAFF
DNA: TGTGCCAGCTCCTCGACAGGGGAGACTGAAGCTTTCTTT

J: TRBJ1-2
V: TRBV10-1
D: NA
size: NA
CDR3: CASSGLGGYTF
DNA: TGCGCCAGCAGCGGCCTAGGGGGCTACACCTTC

J: TRBJ2-7
V: TRBV19
D: NA
size: NA
CDR3: CASSIYGQSPYEQYF
DNA: TGTGCCAGTAGTATTTACGGCCAGTCCCCCTACGAGCAGTACTTC

J: TRBJ2-5
V: TRBV7-2
D: TRBD2
size: NA
CDR3: CASSLRTSGSGETQYF
DNA: TGTGCCAGCAGCCTACGGACTAGCGGGAGTGGCGAGACCCAGTACTTC

J: TRBJ1-1
V: TRBV5-6
D: NA
size: NA
CDR3: CASSWGGRGPEAFF
DNA: TGTGCCAGCAGCTGGGGAGGCAGAGGACCTGAAGCTTTCTTT

J: TRBJ2-2
V: TRBV5-1
D: NA
size: NA
CDR3: CASSFNGDAGELFF
DNA: TGCGCCAGCAGCTTCAACGGGGATGCCGGGGAGCTGTTTTTT

J: TRBJ1-5
V: TRBV29-1
D: NA
size: NA
CDR3: CSVAPRGGHYSNQPQHF
DNA: TGCAGCGTTGCCCCGAGGGGGGGGCATTATAGCAATCAGCCCCAGCATTTT

J: TRBJ1-2
V: TRBV19
D: NA
size: NA
CDR3: CASSSQGRDGGYTF
DNA: TGTGCCAGTAGTTCACAGGGTAGGGATGGCGGCTACACCTTC

J: TRBJ2-7
V: TRBV30
D: NA
size: medium-sized
CDR3: CAWSGGGQQYF
DNA: TGTGCCTGGAGTGGCGGGGGACAACAGTACTTC

J: TRBJ1-1
V: TRBV5-1
D: NA
size: few
CDR3: CASSWGQNTEAFF
DNA: TGCGCCAGCAGCTGGGGACAGAACACTGAAGCTTTCTTT

J: TRBJ2-1
V: TRBV28
D: TRBD2
size: NA
CDR3: CASSLAGGIFTEQFF
DNA: TGTGCCAGCAGCCTAGCGGGGGGGATTTTCACTGAGCAGTTCTTC

J: TRBJ2-3
V: TRBV29-1
D: NA
size: NA
CDR3: CSVESGGGAQYF
DNA: TGCAGCGTTGAAAGTGGTGGAGGGGCGCAGTATTTT

J: TRBJ2-1
V: TRBV9
D: NA
size: NA
CDR3: CASSVEGRGAGNEQFF
DNA: TGTGCCAGCAGCGTAGAGGGAAGGGGGGCCGGCAATGAGCAGTTCTTC

J: TRBJ1-2
V: TRBV15
D: NA
size: NA
CDR3: CATSRALDTNYGYTF
DNA: TGTGCCACCAGCAGAGCACTTGACACCAACTATGGCTACACCTTC

J: TRBJ1-1
V: TRBV6-5
D: NA
size: NA
CDR3: CASSYQNGENTEAFF
DNA: TGTGCCAGCAGTTACCAAAATGGGGAGAACACTGAAGCTTTCTTT

J: TRBJ2-3
V: TRBV11-3
D: NA
size: NA
CDR3: CASSLVASTDTQYF
DNA: TGTGCCAGCAGCTTAGTAGCGAGCACAGATACGCAGTATTTT

J: TRBJ1-2
V: TRBV5-6
D: NA
size: NA
CDR3: CASQSRAHEYGYTF
DNA: TGTGCCAGCCAATCCAGGGCTCACGAGTATGGCTACACCTTC

J: TRBJ1-2
V: TRBV19
D: TRBD1
size: NA
CDR3: CASSIRVGQGTYGYTF
DNA: TGTGCCAGTAGTATCCGTGTTGGACAGGGGACCTATGGCTACACCTTC

J: TRBJ1-5
V: TRBV2
D: NA
size: NA
CDR3: CASKGQPQHF
DNA: TGTGCCAGCAAGGGTCAGCCCCAGCATTTT

J: TRBJ1-2
V: TRBV7-9
D: NA
size: NA
CDR3: CASSLSDPRGDGYTF
DNA: TGTGCCAGCAGCTTATCGGACCCAAGAGGCGATGGCTACACCTTC

J: TRBJ1-5
V: TRBV6-1
D: TRBD1
size: NA
CDR3: CASLQGAASNQPQHF
DNA: TGTGCCAGCTTACAGGGGGCAGCGAGCAATCAGCCCCAGCATTTT

J: TRBJ2-7
V: TRBV11-2
D: NA
size: NA
CDR3: CASSPVAGPYEQYF
DNA: TGTGCCAGCAGCCCCGTGGCGGGTCCCTACGAGCAGTACTTC

J: TRBJ1-2
V: TRBV5-1
D: TRBD1
size: NA
CDR3: CASSLTLTGSGGYTF
DNA: TGCGCCAGCAGCCTCACTCTGACAGGGTCGGGGGGCTACACCTTC

J: TRBJ1-5
V: TRBV6-1
D: NA
size: NA
CDR3: CASSEGGGFYNQPQHF
DNA: TGTGCCAGCAGTGAAGGGGGAGGGTTCTATAATCAGCCCCAGCATTTT

J: TRBJ2-1
V: TRBV29-1
D: TRBD2
size: once
CDR3: CSVEEVAGVQGNEQFF
DNA: TGCAGCGTTGAAGAGGTAGCGGGAGTCCAGGGGAATGAGCAGTTCTTC

J: TRBJ2-2
V: TRBV7-2
D: NA
size: NA
CDR3: CASSLSPPANTGELFF
DNA: TGTGCCAGCAGCTTAAGCCCCCCGGCGAACACCGGGGAGCTGTTTTTT